This T cell receptor (beta chain) was obtained from a study of post-analysis software for immune sequencing data. General study findings and limits: Elevated frequency relative to controls characterized 4 or 5 TRBV segments in patients, TRBV5-6, TRBV5-1 and TRBV20-1 among them.

Tagging with unique molecular identifiers was a feature of the TCR beta cDNA libraries. In TCRdb, the PCR reads were re-called with MiXCR into one record per CDR3 protein. The sample holds under 900,000 distinct CDR3 sequences, approximately 57% seen once. Germline CDR1 SGHRS, CDR2 YFSETQ. This CDR3 contains 17 residues. With 0 bases clipped from V and 1 base from J, the junction kept 4 bases outside the gene matches. Comments on this clonotype: No antigen is known for it.

The material sequenced was blood. The V call is TRBV5-1, the J call TRBJ1-3; 10 bases fit TRBD1. The origin of this receptor is a girl aged 10-17 years with multiple sclerosis. Written as DNA, the CDR3 is TGCGCCAGCAGCTTGGGACAGGGGGCTATTTCTGGAAACACCATATATTTT. Amino acid sequence: CASSLGQGAISGNTIYF.